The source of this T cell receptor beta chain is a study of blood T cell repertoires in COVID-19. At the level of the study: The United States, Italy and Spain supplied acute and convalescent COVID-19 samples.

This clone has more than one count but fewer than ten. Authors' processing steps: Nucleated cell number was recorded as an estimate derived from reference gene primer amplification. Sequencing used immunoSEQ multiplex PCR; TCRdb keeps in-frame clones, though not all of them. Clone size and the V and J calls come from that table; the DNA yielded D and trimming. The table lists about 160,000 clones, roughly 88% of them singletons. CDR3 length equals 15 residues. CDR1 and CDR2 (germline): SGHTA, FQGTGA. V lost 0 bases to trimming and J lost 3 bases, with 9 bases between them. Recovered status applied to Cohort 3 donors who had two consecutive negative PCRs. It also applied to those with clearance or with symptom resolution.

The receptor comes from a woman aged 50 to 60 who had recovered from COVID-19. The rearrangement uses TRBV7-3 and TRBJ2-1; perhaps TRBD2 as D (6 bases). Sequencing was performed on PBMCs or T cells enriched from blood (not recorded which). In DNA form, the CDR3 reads TGTGCCAGCAGCTTAACAGGGGACTTCTACAATGAGCAGTTCTTC. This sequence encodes CASSLTGDFYNEQFF. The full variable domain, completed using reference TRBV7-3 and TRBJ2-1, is GAGVSQTPSNKVTEKGKYVELRCDPISGHTALYWYRQSLGQGPEFLIYFQGTGAADDSGLPNDRFFAVRPEGSVSTLKIQRTERGDSAVYLCASSLTGDFYNEQFFGPGTRLTVL.